The clone carrying this T cell receptor (beta chain) was detected only a few times. Its specificity is unknown. CDR1 and CDR2 from the germline V gene are SGHTA and FQGNSA. Deletions cut 5 bases from V and 5 bases from J, with 16 bases between. There are 15 residues in the CDR3. These data come from a study of cytotoxic CD8 clonotypes in ibrutinib-treated CLL. Study-wide results and caveats: At progression, clonality fell back toward baseline after rising at ibrutinib response.

Using immunoSEQ multiplex PCR, the repertoire was profiled, and TCRdb retains in-frame clones only, with some absent. The profile shows approximately 210,000 clones, approximately 68% of them singletons. This rearrangement joins TRBV7-2 to TRBJ2-1, with D perhaps TRBD2 (6 bases). The source material was PBMCs, sampled after 24 months of ibrutinib treatment. The receptor comes from a human donor with chronic lymphocytic leukemia. CDR3 loop: CASSLGRRENNEQFF. The CDR3 bases are TGTGCCAGCAGCCTTGGCAGGAGGGAAAACAATGAGCAGTTCTTC.